This T cell receptor (beta chain) originates from a study of blood T cell repertoires in COVID-19. Turning to the study itself: Nucleic acid was either cDNA or gDNA, and it came from T cells, B-cell-depleted T cells, or PBMCs.

Germline CDR1 reads SGHDT; CDR2 reads YYEEEE. The V and J ends lost 3 bases and 10 bases respectively, with 16 bases between them. The CDR3 sequence is 14 residues long. Original methodology: The authors estimated nucleated cell counts from reference gene primer amplification. The repertoire was sequenced with immunoSEQ multiplex PCR; TCRdb's copy has only in-frame clones and lacks some. That table furnishes V, J and clone size, whereas the DNA furnished D and trimming. The sample yields approximately 250,000 clones, about 86% seen once. This receptor was obtained from a man aged 18 to 29 with active or convalescent COVID-19. What was sequenced was peripheral blood. The chain couples TRBV5-6 to TRBJ1-4; the D is unclear. The CDR3: CASSSAVGLGKLFF. In DNA form, the CDR3 reads TGTGCCAGCAGCTCCGCGGTGGGTTTAGGAAAACTGTTTTTT.